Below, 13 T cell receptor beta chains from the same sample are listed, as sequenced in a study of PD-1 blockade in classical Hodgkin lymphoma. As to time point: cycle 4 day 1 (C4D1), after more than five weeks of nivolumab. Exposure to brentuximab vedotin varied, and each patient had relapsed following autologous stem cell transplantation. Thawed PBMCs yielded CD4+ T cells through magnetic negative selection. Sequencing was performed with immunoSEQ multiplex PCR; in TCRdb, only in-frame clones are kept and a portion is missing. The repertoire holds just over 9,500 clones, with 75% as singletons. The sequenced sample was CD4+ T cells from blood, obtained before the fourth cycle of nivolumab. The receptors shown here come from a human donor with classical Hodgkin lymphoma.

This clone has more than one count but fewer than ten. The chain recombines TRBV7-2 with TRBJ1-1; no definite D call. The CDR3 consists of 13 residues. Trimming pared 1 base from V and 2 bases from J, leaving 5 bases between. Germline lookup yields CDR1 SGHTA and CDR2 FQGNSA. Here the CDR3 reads CASSLEPNTEAFF. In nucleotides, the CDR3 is TGTGCCAGCAGCTTAGAACCAAACACTGAAGCTTTCTTT.

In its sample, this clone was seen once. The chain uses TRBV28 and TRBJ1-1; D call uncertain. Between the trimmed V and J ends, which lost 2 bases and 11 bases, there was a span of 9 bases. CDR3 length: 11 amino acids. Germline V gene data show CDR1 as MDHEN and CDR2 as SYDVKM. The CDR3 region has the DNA TGTGCCAGCAGTTTACAGGCTGTCGCTTTCTTT. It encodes CASSLQAVAFF.

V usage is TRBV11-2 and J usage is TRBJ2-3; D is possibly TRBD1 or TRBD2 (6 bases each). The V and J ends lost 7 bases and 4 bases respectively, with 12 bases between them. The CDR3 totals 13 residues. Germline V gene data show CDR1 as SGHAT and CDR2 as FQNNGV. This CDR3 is CASTLGGSDTQYF. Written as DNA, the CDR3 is TGTGCCAGCACCCTAGGGGGGTCAGATACGCAGTATTTT.

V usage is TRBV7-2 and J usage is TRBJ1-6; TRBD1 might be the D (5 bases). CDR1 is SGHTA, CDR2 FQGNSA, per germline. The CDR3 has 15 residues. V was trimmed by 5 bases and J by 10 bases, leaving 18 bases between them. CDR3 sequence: CASSRDLTGGSPLHF. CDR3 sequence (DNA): TGTGCCAGCAGCCGGGACTTGACGGGGGGGTCACCCCTCCACTTT.

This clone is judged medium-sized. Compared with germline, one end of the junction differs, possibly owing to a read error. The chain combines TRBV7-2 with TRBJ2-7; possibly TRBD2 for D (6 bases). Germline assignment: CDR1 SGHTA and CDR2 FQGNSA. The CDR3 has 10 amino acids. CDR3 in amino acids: CASSFREKVF. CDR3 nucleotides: TGTGCCAGCAGCTTCCGGGAGAAGGTCTTC.

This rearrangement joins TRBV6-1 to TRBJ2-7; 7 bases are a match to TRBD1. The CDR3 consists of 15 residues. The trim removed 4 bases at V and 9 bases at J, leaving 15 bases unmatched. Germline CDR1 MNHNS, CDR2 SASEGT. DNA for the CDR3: TGTGCCAGCAGTGCGCTTGACAGGGCCCAGTTGGGGCAGTACTTC. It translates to CASSALDRAQLGQYF.

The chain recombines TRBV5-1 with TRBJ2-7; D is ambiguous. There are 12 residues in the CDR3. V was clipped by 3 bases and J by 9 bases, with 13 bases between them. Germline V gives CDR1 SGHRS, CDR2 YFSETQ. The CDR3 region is CASSSTGPVQYF. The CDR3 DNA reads TGCGCCAGCAGCTCCACGGGTCCAGTGCAGTACTTC.

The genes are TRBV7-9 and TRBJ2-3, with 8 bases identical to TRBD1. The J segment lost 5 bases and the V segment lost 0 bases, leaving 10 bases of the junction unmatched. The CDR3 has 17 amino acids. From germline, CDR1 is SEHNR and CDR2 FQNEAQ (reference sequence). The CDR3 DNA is TGTGCCAGCAGCTTAGCATTCGGACAGGGAAGGGGAGATACGCAGTATTTT. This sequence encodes CASSLAFGQGRGDTQYF.

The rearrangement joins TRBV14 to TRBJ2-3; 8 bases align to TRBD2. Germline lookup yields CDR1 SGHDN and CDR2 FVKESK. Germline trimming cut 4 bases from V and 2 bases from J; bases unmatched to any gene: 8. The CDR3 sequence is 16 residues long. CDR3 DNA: TGTGCCAGCAGCCTCTACCGGGGGGGTAACACAGATACGCAGTATTTT. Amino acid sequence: CASSLYRGGNTDTQYF.

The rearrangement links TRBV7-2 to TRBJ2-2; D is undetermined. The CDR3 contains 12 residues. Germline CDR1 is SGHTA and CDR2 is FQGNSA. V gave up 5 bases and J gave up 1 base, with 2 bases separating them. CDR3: CASSLNTGELFF. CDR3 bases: TGTGCCAGCAGCCTGAACACCGGGGAGCTGTTTTTT. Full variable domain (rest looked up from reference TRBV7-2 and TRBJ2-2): GAGVSQSPSNKVTEKGKDVELRCDPISGHTALYWYRQSLGQGLEFLIYFQGNSAPDKSGLPSDRFSAERTGGSVSTLTIQRTQQEDSAVYLCASSLNTGELFFGEGSRLTVL.

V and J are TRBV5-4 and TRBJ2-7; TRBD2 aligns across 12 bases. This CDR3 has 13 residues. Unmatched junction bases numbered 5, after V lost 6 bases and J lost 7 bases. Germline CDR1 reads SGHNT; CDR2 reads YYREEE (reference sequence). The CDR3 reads CASNLAGGKEQYF. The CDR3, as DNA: TGTGCCAGCAACCTAGCGGGGGGGAAGGAGCAGTACTTC.

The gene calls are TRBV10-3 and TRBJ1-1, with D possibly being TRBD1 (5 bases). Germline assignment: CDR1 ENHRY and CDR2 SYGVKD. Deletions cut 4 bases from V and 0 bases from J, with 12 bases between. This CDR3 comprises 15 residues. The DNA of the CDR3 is TGTGCCATCAGTGCGACGACAGATTTGAACACTGAAGCTTTCTTT. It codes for CAISATTDLNTEAFF.

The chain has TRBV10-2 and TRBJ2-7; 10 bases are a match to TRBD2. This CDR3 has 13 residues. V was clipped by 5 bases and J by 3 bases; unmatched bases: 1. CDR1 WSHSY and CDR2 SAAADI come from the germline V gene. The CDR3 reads CASSLAGVYEQYV. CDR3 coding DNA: TGCGCCAGCAGTCTAGCGGGGGTCTACGAGCAGTACGTC.